This is a list of T cell receptor beta chains from one sample in a study of blood T cell repertoires in COVID-19. Repertoires were generated with immunoSEQ multiplex PCR, while TCRdb's copy carries only in-frame clones and drops some. The data contain about 100,000 clones, about nine tenths of them seen just once; the ten biggest clones take up roughly a sixth. Material: peripheral blood. All receptors derive from a man aged 50-59 years with acute or convalescent COVID-19. Both conserved end residues are part of each CDR3. Fields, in order: V gene, J gene, CDR3 protein.

V: TRBV6-5; J: TRBJ1-6; CDR3: CASSYGERPNSPLHF
V: TRBV29-1; J: TRBJ2-7; CDR3: CSVEGIQDEQYF
V: TRBV5-1; J: TRBJ1-5; CDR3: CASSRGQGDQPQHF
V: TRBV6-1; J: TRBJ1-1; CDR3: CASSETQGQGRTAGAEAFF
V: TRBV24-1; J: TRBJ1-2; CDR3: CATSDPGQGRDGYTF
V: TRBV5-1; J: TRBJ1-4; CDR3: CASSLEGGTAEKLFF
V: TRBV2; J: TRBJ1-1; CDR3: CASGSRQRTEAFF
V: TRBV7-2; J: TRBJ1-3; CDR3: CASSLVSTGRAGNTIYF
V: TRBV15; J: TRBJ2-3; CDR3: CATSSAGLGTDTQYF
V: TRBV18; J: TRBJ1-1; CDR3: CASSPEAAAPGSAFF
V: TRBV9; J: TRBJ1-2; CDR3: CASSALTGGDYGYTF
V: TRBV5-6; J: TRBJ1-5; CDR3: CASSLQGGTQPQHF
V: TRBV29-1; J: TRBJ1-2; CDR3: CSVGQPHGGYGYTF
V: TRBV27; J: TRBJ1-5; CDR3: CASSLSFAARNQPQHF
V: TRBV5-1; J: TRBJ2-3; CDR3: CASSLTGISTDTQYF
V: TRBV7-3; J: TRBJ1-1; CDR3: CASSNYLDTEAFF
V: TRBV12-3/TRBV12-4; J: TRBJ1-2; CDR3: CASSLTSNYGYTF
V: TRBV6-5; J: TRBJ1-3; CDR3: CASRFGPESGNTIYF
V: TRBV21-1; J: TRBJ1-3; CDR3: CASSTGQGAFGNTIYF
V: TRBV19; J: TRBJ1-5; CDR3: CASRDRVIGNQPQHF
V: TRBV2; J: TRBJ1-1; CDR3: CASSAGDTEAFF
V: TRBV18; J: TRBJ2-5; CDR3: CASSPPNRGRQETQYF
V: TRBV11-1; J: TRBJ2-3; CDR3: CASSWIASEPDTQYF
V: TRBV19; J: TRBJ1-3; CDR3: CASRSGGIEGNTIYF
V: TRBV5-1; J: TRBJ2-7; CDR3: CASSLTEGFSSYEQYF
V: TRBV2; J: TRBJ2-3; CDR3: CASTQGIGAQYF
V: TRBV28; J: TRBJ2-7; CDR3: CASSNPGISYEQYF
V: TRBV6-6; J: TRBJ2-7; CDR3: CASSYRGSSYEQYF
V: TRBV11-3; J: TRBJ2-5; CDR3: CASSLEGGQETQYF
V: TRBV12-3/TRBV12-4; J: TRBJ2-7; CDR3: CASSLWGGEQYF
V: TRBV15; J: TRBJ2-1; CDR3: CATSRDGRLMSYNEQFF
V: TRBV28; J: TRBJ2-3; CDR3: CASSRDSFVRADTQYF
V: TRBV10-2; J: TRBJ1-1; CDR3: CASKYDSSNTEAFF
V: TRBV4-1; J: TRBJ1-2; CDR3: CASSQADQGLNGYTF
V: TRBV7-9; J: TRBJ2-7; CDR3: CASSQEGLGSYEQYF
V: TRBV18; J: TRBJ2-2; CDR3: CASSPGQNTGELFF
V: TRBV2; J: TRBJ1-3; CDR3: CASSGTSGNTIYF
V: TRBV6-1; J: TRBJ2-3; CDR3: CASSEVGPRDTQYF
V: TRBV24-1; J: TRBJ2-3; CDR3: CATSDFLAGGPDTQYF
V: TRBV2; J: TRBJ1-5; CDR3: CASSQFSGEGQPQHF
V: TRBV5-5; J: TRBJ2-4; CDR3: CASSPRQGTPWGIQYF
V: TRBV9; J: TRBJ2-5; CDR3: CASSAGQGKETQYF
V: TRBV7-9; J: TRBJ2-1; CDR3: CASSPGGFSYNEQFF
V: TRBV6-5; J: TRBJ1-1; CDR3: CASTRLQGNTEAFF
V: TRBV9; J: TRBJ2-5; CDR3: CASSAEAGGLGETQYF
V: TRBV3-1/TRBV3-2; J: TRBJ2-3; CDR3: CASSQGLAGVDTQYF
V: TRBV4-3; J: TRBJ2-2; CDR3: CASSQEQTITGELFF
V: TRBV24-1; J: TRBJ2-2; CDR3: CATGGTGGTGELFF
V: TRBV5-4; J: TRBJ2-1; CDR3: CASSLSGGAVNEQFF
V: TRBV4-2; J: TRBJ1-4; CDR3: CASSQEPRTNEKLFF
V: TRBV28; J: TRBJ1-1; CDR3: CASSLAVLTEAFF
V: TRBV9; J: TRBJ2-6; CDR3: CASSSGLAGGSAGANVLTF
V: TRBV5-4; J: TRBJ2-3; CDR3: CASSSLARTDTQYF
V: TRBV19; J: TRBJ1-1; CDR3: CASQQGARVRTEAFF